One and the same sample provided the 4 T cell receptor beta chains below, sequenced in a study of OX40 agonist ivuxolimab in advanced cancers. Profiling relied on immunoSEQ multiplex PCR, and the TCRdb table lists in-frame clones only, not all of them. The table includes 55,000 to 75,000 clones, about 91% detected once. The sample was CD4+ or CD8+ T cells sorted from blood, taken in a trial of the OX40 agonist ivuxolimab. All receptors derive from an adult with an advanced solid tumor such as melanoma, head and neck, liver or kidney cancer.

J is TRBJ1-1 and V is TRBV4-1; the D is unclear. Trimming stripped 0 bases from V and 0 bases from J, with 2 bases between. Germline values: CDR1 MGHRA, CDR2 YSYEKL. The length of the CDR3 is 13 residues. DNA for the CDR3: TGCGCCAGCAGCCAAGAAATGAACACTGAAGCTTTCTTT. It is translated as CASSQEMNTEAFF.

This chain links TRBV18 with TRBJ2-4, with D perhaps matching TRBD1 or TRBD2 (5 bases each). The germline V gene encodes CDR1 KGHSH and CDR2 LQKENI. The CDR3 runs 16 residues. The V end lost 3 bases, the J end lost 0 bases, and 12 bases lay between the germline ends. CDR3 sequence reads: CASSPRDVLAKNIQYF. The CDR3, as DNA: TGTGCCAGCTCACCTCGGGACGTTCTAGCCAAAAACATTCAGTACTTC.

The chain has TRBV18 and TRBJ1-4; the match to TRBD1 covers 7 bases. The CDR3 consists of 19 residues. The germline gives CDR1 KGHSH, CDR2 LQKENI. Trimming cost V 11 bases and J 7 bases; bases outside gene matches: 28. For the CDR3, the DNA is TGTGCCCACTCACCATCAGGGGGACAACTGCCCTCGTTTAGTGAAAAACTGTTTTTT. Translating gives CAHSPSGGQLPSFSEKLFF.

The chain recombines TRBV19 with TRBJ1-4; the match to TRBD1 covers 9 bases. V lost 3 bases to trimming and J lost 8 bases; unmatched junction nucleotides: 7. The CDR3 covers 15 residues. Germline loops: CDR1 LNHDA, CDR2 SQIVND (reference sequence). The CDR3 bases are TGTGCCAGTAGTATTAATCCGGGACAGGGAGAAAAACTGTTTTTT. Protein: CASSINPGQGEKLFF.